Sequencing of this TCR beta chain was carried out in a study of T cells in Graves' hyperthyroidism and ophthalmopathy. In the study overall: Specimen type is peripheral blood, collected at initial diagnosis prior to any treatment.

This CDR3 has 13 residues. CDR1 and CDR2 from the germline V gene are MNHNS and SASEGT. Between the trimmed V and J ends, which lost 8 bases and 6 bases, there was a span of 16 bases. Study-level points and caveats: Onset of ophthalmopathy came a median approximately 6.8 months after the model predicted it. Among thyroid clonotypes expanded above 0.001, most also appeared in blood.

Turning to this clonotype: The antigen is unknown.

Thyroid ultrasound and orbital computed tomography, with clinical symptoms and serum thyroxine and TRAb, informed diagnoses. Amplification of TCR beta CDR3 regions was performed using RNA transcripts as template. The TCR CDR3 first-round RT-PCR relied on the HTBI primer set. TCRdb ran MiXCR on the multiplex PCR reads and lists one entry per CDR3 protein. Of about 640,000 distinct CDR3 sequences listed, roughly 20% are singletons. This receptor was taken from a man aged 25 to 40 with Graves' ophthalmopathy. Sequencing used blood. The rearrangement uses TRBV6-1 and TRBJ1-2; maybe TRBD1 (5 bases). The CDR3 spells CASVKAWGDGYTF. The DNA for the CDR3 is TGTGCCAGCGTCAAAGCCTGGGGGGATGGCTACACCTTC.